Below are 14 T cell receptor beta chains sequenced from a single sample in a study of T cell repertoires in aging, cancer and after chemotherapy. A mixed TRB-A/B primer pool amplified rearranged TRB by multiplex touch-down PCR. From the multiplex PCR reads, TCRdb called clonotypes with MiXCR, one entry per CDR3 protein. The table records fewer than 2,000 distinct CDR3 sequences, about 59% of them present only once. Peripheral blood genomic DNA, not sorted cells or RNA, was the template. Sequencing was performed on blood. The receptors stem from a human donor with a blood cancer.

This chain joins TRBV6-2 or TRBV6-3 and TRBJ1-5; D remains unclear. The germline V and J ends were trimmed by 8 bases and 2 bases, with 25 bases remaining between them. The CDR3 runs 18 residues. Per germline, CDR1 MNHEY and CDR2 SVGEGT. The DNA of the CDR3 is TGTGCCAGCCGCGGTCGGCTAACACCGGGCGTGCGCAATCAGCCCCAGCATTTT. Protein product: CASRGRLTPGVRNQPQHF.

The gene calls are TRBV5-4 and TRBJ2-7; 8 bases fit TRBD1. The CDR3 spans 16 residues. CDR1 SGHNT and CDR2 YYREEE come from the germline V gene (reference sequence). The trim removed 1 base at V and 2 bases at J, leaving 8 bases unmatched. CDR3: CASSLWGRTGPYEQYF. CDR3 bases: TGTGCCAGCAGCTTGTGGGGTCGGACAGGGCCCTACGAGCAGTACTTC.

The chain links TRBV25-1 to TRBJ2-5; the match to TRBD1 covers 7 bases. CDR1 is MGHDK and CDR2 is SYGVNS in the germline V gene. The junction had 4 bases not matched to a gene; V was cut back by 8 bases and J by 13 bases. CDR3 length: 9 residues. DNA of the CDR3: TGTGCCAGCCGACAGGGTGGGTACTTC. Amino acid sequence: CASRQGGYF.

By frequency in the sample, this clonotype is medium-sized. The junction differs from germline at one of its ends, possibly a read error. V usage is TRBV5-5 and J usage is TRBJ1-5; D gene unclear. CDR1 and CDR2 from the germline V gene are SGHKS and YYEKEE (reference sequence). The CDR3 length is 16 residues. The CDR3, as DNA: TGTGCCAGAAGCTTGTGCAGGTTCTATCGCAATCAGCCCCAGCATTTT. This translates into CARSLCRFYRNQPQHF.

By sample fraction, this clonotype is medium-sized. The chain is built from TRBV5-1 and TRBJ2-1; tentatively, D is TRBD2 (6 bases). The CDR3 extends over 15 amino acids. Between the trimmed V and J ends, which lost 0 bases and 4 bases, there was a span of 11 bases. CDR1 is SGHRS and CDR2 is YFSETQ in the germline V gene. CDR3 residues: CASSLGSGQYNEQFF. The CDR3, as DNA: TGCGCCAGCAGCTTGGGTAGCGGTCAATACAATGAGCAGTTCTTC.

By proportion, this clonotype is hyperexpanded. The V and J genes are TRBV19 and TRBJ2-7; D is uncertain. The CDR3 is made up of 12 amino acids. The germline V gene has CDR1 LNHDA and CDR2 SQIVND (reference sequence). V was pared by 3 bases and J by 2 bases, with 5 bases between. The CDR3 reads CASSMSPYEQYF. CDR3 nucleotides: TGTGCCAGTAGTATGTCCCCCTACGAGCAGTACTTC.

This clonotype qualifies as large. CDR3 in amino acids: CASSGGQKNYNEQFF. CDR3 nucleotide sequence: TGTGCCAGCTCGGGGGGGCAGAAAAATTACAATGAGCAGTTCTTC. This chain links TRBV27 with TRBJ2-1; the match to TRBD2 covers 8 bases. The junction had 10 bases not matched to a gene; V was cut back by 8 bases and J by 4 bases. The CDR3 loop spans 15 amino acids. CDR1 is MNHEY, CDR2 SMNVEV, per germline (reference sequence).

The chain joins TRBV6-2 or TRBV6-3 to TRBJ1-3; D is unclear. The CDR3 is 13 residues long. Germline loops: CDR1 MNHEY, CDR2 SVGEGT. With 6 bases removed from V and 0 bases from J, the gap between germline ends came to 6 bases. The CDR3 loop reads CASRGDSGNTIYF. CDR3 coding DNA: TGTGCCAGCAGGGGCGACTCTGGAAACACCATATATTTT.

In its sample, this clonotype ranks as medium-sized (0.01 to 0.1%). The J gene is TRBJ1-1, the V gene TRBV19, with 9 bases matching TRBD1. This CDR3 spans 19 amino acids. J lost 1 base, V lost 4 bases, and 16 bases had no gene match. CDR1 is LNHDA and CDR2 is SQIVND in the germline V gene (reference sequence). CDR3 bases: TGTGCCAGTAGTACGCGAATAACAGGGGGCCGGAATCGGAACACTGAAGCTTTCTTT. It is translated as CASSTRITGGRNRNTEAFF.

This clonotype is medium-sized (0.01 to 0.1%) in the sample. The chain carries TRBV6-5 and TRBJ1-5, with TRBD1 matching 7 bases. Losses at the gene ends were 6 bases for V and 6 bases for J; bases not matched to a gene: 5. The length of the CDR3 is 13 residues. The germline V gene encodes CDR1 MNHEY and CDR2 SVGAGI. As DNA, the CDR3 is TGTGCCAGCAGGGCCGGGACAGCTCAGCCCCAGCATTTT. Encoded protein: CASRAGTAQPQHF.

J is TRBJ1-6 and V is TRBV6-2 or TRBV6-3; D remains ambiguous. The CDR3 consists of 13 residues. V lost 6 bases and J 7 bases, leaving 10 bases between the germline ends. Germline loops: CDR1 MNHEY, CDR2 SVGEGT. The CDR3 coding sequence is TGTGCCAGCAGCCAGCCGGGAAATTCACCCCTCCACTTT. The encoded protein is CASSQPGNSPLHF.

The gene calls are TRBV29-1 and TRBJ2-7; D possibly corresponds to TRBD1 (6 bases). The germline V gene has CDR1 SQVTM and CDR2 ANQGSEA. The CDR3 extends over 12 amino acids. V dropped 6 bases and J dropped 6 bases, with 15 bases sitting between them. As DNA, the CDR3 is TGCAGCGTCAGAATATTGGACAGCGAGCAGTACTTC. Translated: CSVRILDSEQYF.

This chain joins TRBV11-2 and TRBJ1-6, with TRBD1 as a possible D gene (6 bases). This CDR3 is built from 16 residues. V was clipped by 3 bases and J by 7 bases, with 16 bases between them. Germline CDR1 SGHAT, CDR2 FQNNGV. In DNA form, the CDR3 reads TGTGCCAGCAGCTTCCCTCCGGCAGGGGCCAATTCACCCCTCCACTTT. It translates to CASSFPPAGANSPLHF.

This clonotype has a single count. This rearrangement joins TRBV20-1 to TRBJ1-2; perhaps TRBD1 as D (6 bases). V gave up 5 bases and J gave up 4 bases, with 14 bases separating them. This CDR3 has 13 residues. The germline CDR1 and CDR2 sequences are DFQATT and SNEGSKA (reference sequence). The CDR3 DNA is TGCAGTGCTGGGGGGCTGGGGGGCTATGGCTACACCTTC. Translating it yields CSAGGLGGYGYTF.